Ten or more counts support the clone carrying this TCR beta chain. The germline CDR1 and CDR2 sequences are SNHLY and FYNNEI. Trimming cost V 4 bases and J 4 bases, with 8 bases left between them. The CDR3 is made up of 13 amino acids. The data were taken from a study of regulatory T cells in long-lasting Graves disease. Time point of the sample: persistent/refractory GD, antithyroid drugs over 5 years with positive TRAb. PBMC-derived RNA was used for the TCR library. Construction of TCR beta libraries relied on iRepertoire HTBI primers and on Arm-PCR targeting CDR3 regions. TCRdb reprocessed the multiplex PCR reads via MiXCR and lists one record per CDR3 protein. The sample records approximately 500,000 distinct CDR3 sequences, approximately 21% being singletons.

The chain carries TRBV2 and TRBJ1-5; D not resolved. This TCR came from a female donor with Graves disease. The sequenced sample was peripheral blood mononuclear cells (PBMCs), obtained when the disease was refractory, from a patient treated with antithyroid drugs. The CDR3: CASSGDQNQPQHF. CDR3 DNA sequence: TGTGCCAGCAGTGGAGACCAGAATCAGCCCCAGCATTTT.